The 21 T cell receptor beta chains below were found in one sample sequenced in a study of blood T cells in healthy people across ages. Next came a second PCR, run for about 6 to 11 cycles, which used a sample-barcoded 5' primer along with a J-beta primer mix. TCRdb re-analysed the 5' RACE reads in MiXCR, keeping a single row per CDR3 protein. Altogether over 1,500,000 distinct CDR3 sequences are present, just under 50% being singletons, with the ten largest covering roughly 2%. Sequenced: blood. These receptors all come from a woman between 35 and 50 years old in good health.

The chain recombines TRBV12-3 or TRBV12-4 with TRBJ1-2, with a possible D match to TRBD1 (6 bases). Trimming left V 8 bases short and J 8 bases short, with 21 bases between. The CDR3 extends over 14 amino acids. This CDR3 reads CASGLAGDSQGYTF. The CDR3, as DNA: TGTGCCAGCGGATTAGCAGGGGATTCGCAAGGCTACACCTTC.

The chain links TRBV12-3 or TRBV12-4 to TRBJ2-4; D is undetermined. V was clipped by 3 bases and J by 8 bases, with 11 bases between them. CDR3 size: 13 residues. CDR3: CASSLRQKDIQYF. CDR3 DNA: TGTGCCAGCAGTTTGCGGCAGAAAGACATTCAGTACTTC.

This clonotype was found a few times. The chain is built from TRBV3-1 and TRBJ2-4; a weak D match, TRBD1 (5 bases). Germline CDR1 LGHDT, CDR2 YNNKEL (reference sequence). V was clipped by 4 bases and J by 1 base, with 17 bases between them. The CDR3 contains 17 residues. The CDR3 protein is CASSPLGDLLAKNIQYF. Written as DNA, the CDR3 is TGTGCCAGCAGCCCTCTAGGGGATCTACTTGCCAAAAACATTCAGTACTTC.

CDR3: CASSLGTPTHNEQFF. The CDR3 DNA sequence: TGCGCCAGCAGCTTGGGGACCCCTACCCACAATGAGCAGTTCTTC. The V call is TRBV5-1, the J call TRBJ2-1; no clear D. Trimming took 0 bases from V and 5 from J, leaving 12 bases between them. The CDR3 covers 15 residues. The germline V gene has CDR1 SGHRS and CDR2 YFSETQ.

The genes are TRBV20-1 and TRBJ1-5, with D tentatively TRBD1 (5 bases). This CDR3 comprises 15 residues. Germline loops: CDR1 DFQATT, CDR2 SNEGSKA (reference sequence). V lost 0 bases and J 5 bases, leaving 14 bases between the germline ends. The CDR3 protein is CSARDLQQVDQPQHF. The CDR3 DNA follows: TGCAGTGCTAGAGACCTCCAACAGGTCGATCAGCCCCAGCATTTT.

DNA of the CDR3: TGTGCCAGCAGCCCCGGACAGCCCACTAATCAGCCCCAGCATTTT. Translation gives CASSPGQPTNQPQHF. This chain links TRBV7-9 with TRBJ1-5, with D possibly matching TRBD1 (6 bases). Trimming removed 5 bases from V and 4 bases from J, with 15 bases in between. The V gene's germline CDR1 is SEHNR and CDR2 FQNEAQ (reference sequence). The CDR3 is 15 amino acids.

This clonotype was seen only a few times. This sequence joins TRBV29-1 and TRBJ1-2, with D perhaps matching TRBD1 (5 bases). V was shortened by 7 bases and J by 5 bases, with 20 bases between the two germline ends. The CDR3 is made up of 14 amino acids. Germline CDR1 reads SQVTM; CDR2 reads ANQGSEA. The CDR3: CSASDPGARYGYTF. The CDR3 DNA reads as TGCAGCGCTTCTGATCCTGGGGCCCGGTATGGCTACACCTTC.

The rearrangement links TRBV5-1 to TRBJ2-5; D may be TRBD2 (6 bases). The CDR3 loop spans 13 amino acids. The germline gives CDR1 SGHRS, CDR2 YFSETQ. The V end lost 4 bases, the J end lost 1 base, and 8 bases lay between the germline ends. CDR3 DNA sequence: TGCGCCAGCAGCATAGCGGTCCAAGAGACCCAGTACTTC. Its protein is CASSIAVQETQYF.

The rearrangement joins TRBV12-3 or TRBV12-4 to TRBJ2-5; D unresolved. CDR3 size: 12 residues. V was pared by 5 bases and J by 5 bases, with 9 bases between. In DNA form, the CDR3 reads TGTGCCAGCAGTCCAGCATTGGAGACCCAGTACTTC. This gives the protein CASSPALETQYF.

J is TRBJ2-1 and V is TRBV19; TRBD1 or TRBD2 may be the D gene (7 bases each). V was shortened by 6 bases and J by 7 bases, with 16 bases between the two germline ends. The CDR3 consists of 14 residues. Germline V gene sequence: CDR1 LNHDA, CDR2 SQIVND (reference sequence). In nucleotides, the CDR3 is TGTGCCAGTAGGATACAGGGGCGGGGGAATGAGCAGTTCTTC. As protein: CASRIQGRGNEQFF.

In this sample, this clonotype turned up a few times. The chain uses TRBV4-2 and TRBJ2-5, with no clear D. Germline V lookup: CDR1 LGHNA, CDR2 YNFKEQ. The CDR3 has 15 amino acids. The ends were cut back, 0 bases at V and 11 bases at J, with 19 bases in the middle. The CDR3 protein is CASSQEVRALGKQYF. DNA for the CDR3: TGTGCCAGCAGCCAAGAGGTCAGAGCTCTGGGGAAGCAGTACTTC.

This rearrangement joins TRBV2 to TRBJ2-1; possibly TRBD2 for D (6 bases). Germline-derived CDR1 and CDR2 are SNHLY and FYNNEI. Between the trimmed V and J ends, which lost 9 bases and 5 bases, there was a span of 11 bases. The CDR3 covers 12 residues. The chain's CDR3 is CARNGGHNEQFF. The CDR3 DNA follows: TGTGCCAGGAACGGGGGACACAATGAGCAGTTCTTC.

The CDR3 region has the DNA TGCAGCGGGATGGGACAGAGCTACGAGCAGTACTTC. Protein: CSGMGQSYEQYF. The chain couples TRBV29-1 to TRBJ2-7, with TRBD1 identical over 7 bases. With 7 bases clipped from V and 3 bases from J, the junction kept 6 bases outside the gene matches. Germline V gene lookup returns CDR1 SQVTM and CDR2 ANQGSEA. The CDR3 consists of 12 residues.

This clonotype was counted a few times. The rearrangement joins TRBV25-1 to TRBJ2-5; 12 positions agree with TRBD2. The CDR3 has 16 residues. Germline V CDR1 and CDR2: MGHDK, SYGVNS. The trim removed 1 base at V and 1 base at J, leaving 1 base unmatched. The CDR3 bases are TGTGCCAGCAGTGAATGGACTAGCGGGATCCAAGAGACCCAGTACTTC. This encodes CASSEWTSGIQETQYF. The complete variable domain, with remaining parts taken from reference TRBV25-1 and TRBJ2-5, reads EADIYQTPRYLVIGTGKKITLECSQTMGHDKMYWYQQDPGMELHLIHYSYGVNSTEKGDLSSESTVSRIRTEHFPLTLESARPSHTSQYLCASSEWTSGIQETQYFGPGTRLLVL.

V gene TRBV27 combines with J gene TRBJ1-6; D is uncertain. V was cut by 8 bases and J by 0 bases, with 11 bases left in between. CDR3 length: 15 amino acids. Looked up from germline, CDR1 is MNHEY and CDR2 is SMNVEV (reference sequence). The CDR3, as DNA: TGTGCCAGCGGGGAGTCGGGCTCCTATAATTCACCCCTCCACTTT. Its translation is CASGESGSYNSPLHF.

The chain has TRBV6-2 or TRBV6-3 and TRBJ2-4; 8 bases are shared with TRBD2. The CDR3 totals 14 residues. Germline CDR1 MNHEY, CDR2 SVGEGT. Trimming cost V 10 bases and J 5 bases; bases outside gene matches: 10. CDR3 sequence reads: CAIQRHSGENIQYF. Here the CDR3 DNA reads TGTGCCATTCAACGCCATAGCGGGGAAAACATTCAGTACTTC.

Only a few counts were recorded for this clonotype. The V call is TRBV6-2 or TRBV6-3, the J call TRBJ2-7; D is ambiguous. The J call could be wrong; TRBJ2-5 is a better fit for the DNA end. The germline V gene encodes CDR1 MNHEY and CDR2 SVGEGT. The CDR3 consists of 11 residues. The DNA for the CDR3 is TGTGCCAGCGGGGTGAAGGAGACCCAGTACTTC. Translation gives CASGVKETQYF.

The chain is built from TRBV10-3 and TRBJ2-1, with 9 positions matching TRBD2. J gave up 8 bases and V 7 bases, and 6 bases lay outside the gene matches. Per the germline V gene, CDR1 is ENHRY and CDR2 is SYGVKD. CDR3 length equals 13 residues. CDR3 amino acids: CAIKAGGGDEQFF. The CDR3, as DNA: TGTGCCATCAAGGCGGGGGGGGGTGATGAGCAGTTCTTC.

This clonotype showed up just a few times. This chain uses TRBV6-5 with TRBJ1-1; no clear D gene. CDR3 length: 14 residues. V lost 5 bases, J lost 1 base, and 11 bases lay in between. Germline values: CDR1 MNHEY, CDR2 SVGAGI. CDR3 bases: TGTGCCAGCAGTCCCCTGAAGGGGAACACTGAAGCTTTCTTT. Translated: CASSPLKGNTEAFF.

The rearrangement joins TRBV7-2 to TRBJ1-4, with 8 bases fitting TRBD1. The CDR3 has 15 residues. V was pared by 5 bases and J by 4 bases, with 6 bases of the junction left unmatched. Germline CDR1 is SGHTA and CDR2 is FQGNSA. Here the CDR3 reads CASSPKGQVNEKLFF. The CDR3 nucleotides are TGTGCCAGCAGCCCGAAGGGACAGGTTAATGAAAAACTGTTTTTT.

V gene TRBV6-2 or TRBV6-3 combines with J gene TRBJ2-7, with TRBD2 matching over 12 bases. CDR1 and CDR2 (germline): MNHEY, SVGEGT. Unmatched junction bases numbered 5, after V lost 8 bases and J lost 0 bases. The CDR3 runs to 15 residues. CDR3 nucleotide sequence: TGTGCCAGCCACTCGGGACTAGCGGGCTCCTACGAGCAGTACTTC. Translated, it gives CASHSGLAGSYEQYF.